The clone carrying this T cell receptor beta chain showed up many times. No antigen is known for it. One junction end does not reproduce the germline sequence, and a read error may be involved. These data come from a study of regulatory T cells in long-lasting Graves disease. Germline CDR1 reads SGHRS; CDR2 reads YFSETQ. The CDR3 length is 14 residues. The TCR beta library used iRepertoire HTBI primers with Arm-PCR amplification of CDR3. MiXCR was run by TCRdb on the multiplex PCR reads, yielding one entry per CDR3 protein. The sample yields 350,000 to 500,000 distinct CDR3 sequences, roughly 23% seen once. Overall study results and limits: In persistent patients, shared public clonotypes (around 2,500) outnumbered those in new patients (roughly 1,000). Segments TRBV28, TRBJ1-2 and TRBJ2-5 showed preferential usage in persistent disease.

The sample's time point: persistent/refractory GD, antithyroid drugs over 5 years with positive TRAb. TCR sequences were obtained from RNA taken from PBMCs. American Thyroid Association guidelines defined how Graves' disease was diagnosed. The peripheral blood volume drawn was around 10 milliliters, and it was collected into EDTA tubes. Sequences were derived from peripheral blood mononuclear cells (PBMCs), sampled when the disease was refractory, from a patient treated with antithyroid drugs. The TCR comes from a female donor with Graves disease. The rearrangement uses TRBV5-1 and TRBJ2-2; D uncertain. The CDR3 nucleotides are TGTGCCAGCAGTTTACCAGGCGGCACCGGGGAGCTGTTTTTT. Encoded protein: CASSLPGGTGELFF.